Listed here are 25 T cell receptor beta chains from one sample, sequenced in a study of T-cell reconstitution after alpha-beta-depleted transplantation in children. Unique molecular identifiers were built into the TCRbeta library. TCRdb independently ran MiXCR on the PCR reads; one entry per CDR3 protein. In the table there are approximately 83,000 distinct CDR3 sequences, roughly 8.8% of which are singletons. Sequencing was performed on PBMCs from the stem cell graft donor, taken from the stem cell graft. The receptors originated from a human donor who donated a stem cell graft to a child with congenital amegakaryocytic thrombocytopenia.

This chain joins TRBV12-3 or TRBV12-4 and TRBJ2-3; the D gene is possibly TRBD2 (6 bases). Trimming took 3 bases from V and 0 from J, leaving 10 bases between them. The CDR3 length is 15 residues. CDR3 nucleotide sequence: TGTGCCAGCAGTTTTACCGGGGGAAGCACAGATACGCAGTATTTT. It is translated as CASSFTGGSTDTQYF.

This clonotype has a count of ten or more. The chain carries TRBV6-2 or TRBV6-3 and TRBJ2-1; 8 nucleotides align to TRBD2. CDR3 length: 14 amino acids. In germline, CDR1 is MNHEY, CDR2 SVGEGT. V lost 7 bases to trimming and J lost 5 bases; unmatched junction nucleotides: 7. Here the CDR3 DNA reads TGTGCCAGCACCCTAGCGGGTAGCCACAATGAGCAGTTCTTC. Translated: CASTLAGSHNEQFF.

This clonotype has a count of ten or more. The V and J genes are TRBV4-3 and TRBJ1-1, with a weak D call TRBD1 (5 bases). V dropped 2 bases and J dropped 0 bases, with 7 bases sitting between them. In germline, CDR1 is LGHNA, CDR2 YSLEER. The CDR3 loop spans 14 amino acids. CDR3 region: CASSQQGLNTEAFF. The CDR3 DNA reads as TGCGCCAGCAGCCAACAGGGCTTGAACACTGAAGCTTTCTTT.

This clonotype was recorded a few times. V usage is TRBV3-1 and J usage is TRBJ2-7, with 16 bases identical to TRBD2. J gave up 6 bases and V 3 bases, and 8 bases lay outside the gene matches. In germline, CDR1 is LGHDT, CDR2 YNNKEL (reference sequence). This CDR3 has 17 residues. The CDR3 nucleotides read TGTGCCAGCAGCCAGTCGGGACTAGCGGGGGGGCGAGGCGAGCAGTACTTC. It specifies CASSQSGLAGGRGEQYF.

This clonotype was detected a few times. V and J are TRBV6-2 or TRBV6-3 and TRBJ2-4, with a tentative D call TRBD1 (5 bases). The V gene lost 2 bases and the J gene lost 0 bases, with 23 bases spanning the gap. Germline CDR1 MNHEY, CDR2 SVGEGT. The CDR3 spans 20 residues. The CDR3 spells CASSYRTTARALIAKNIQYF. The CDR3 nucleotides are TGTGCCAGCAGTTACCGTACGACAGCCCGAGCCTTGATAGCCAAAAACATTCAGTACTTC.

Ten or more counts support this clonotype. The chain is built from TRBV21-1 and TRBJ2-3. TRBV21-1 is a listed pseudogene. There are 14 residues in the CDR3. The CDR3 DNA reads TGTGCCAGCAGCAAAGTTCGGGTCACAGATACGCAGTATTTT. It encodes CASSKVRVTDTQYF.

This clonotype was detected ten times or more. V usage is TRBV5-1 and J usage is TRBJ2-7; 11 nucleotides align to TRBD2. Per the germline V gene, CDR1 is SGHRS and CDR2 is YFSETQ. This CDR3 has 18 residues. J gave up 3 bases and V 2 bases, and 13 bases lay outside the gene matches. CDR3: CASSFGTSGIRRRYEQYF. The CDR3 DNA sequence: TGCGCCAGCAGCTTTGGGACTAGCGGAATTAGGAGACGCTACGAGCAGTACTTC.

In this sample, this clonotype turned up many times. The chain links TRBV9 to TRBJ1-2; 8 bases match TRBD1. There are 15 residues in the CDR3. V trimming: 2 bases; J trimming: 4 bases; junction bases outside the gene matches: 7. Germline assignment: CDR1 SGDLS and CDR2 YYNGEE. Here the CDR3 reads CASSVTGQEPYGYTF. In nucleotides, the CDR3 is TGTGCCAGCAGCGTTACGGGACAGGAACCCTATGGCTACACCTTC. The entire variable domain, with the rest obtained from reference TRBV9 and TRBJ1-2, is as follows: DSGVTQTPKHLITATGQRVTLRCSPRSGDLSVYWYQQSLDQGLQFLIQYYNGEERAKGNILERFSAQQFPDLHSELNLSSLELGDSALYFCASSVTGQEPYGYTFGSGTRLTVV.

This clonotype came up many times. Here the CDR3 DNA reads TGCGCCAGCAGCTTGATCCGGTCAGATGGCTACACCTTC. Amino acids: CASSLIRSDGYTF. The chain recombines TRBV5-1 with TRBJ1-2; D gene ambiguous. With 1 base removed from V and 6 bases from J, the gap between germline ends came to 10 bases. Germline V gene lookup returns CDR1 SGHRS and CDR2 YFSETQ. CDR3 length: 13 amino acids. Drawing the rest from reference TRBV5-1 and TRBJ1-2, the complete variable domain is KAGVTQTPRYLIKTRGQQVTLSCSPISGHRSVSWYQQTPGQGLQFLFEYFSETQRNKGNFPGRFSGRQFSNSRSEMNVSTLELGDSALYLCASSLIRSDGYTFGSGTRLTVV.

This clonotype was observed at least ten times. This chain links TRBV12-3 or TRBV12-4 with TRBJ1-3; 7 bases are a match to TRBD1. V shed 6 bases, J shed 2 bases, and the junction held 10 bases outside the gene matches. The CDR3 extends over 16 amino acids. The CDR3 reads CASSTAGTVAGNTIYF. The DNA for the CDR3 is TGTGCCAGCAGCACTGCCGGGACAGTGGCTGGAAACACCATATATTTT.

This clonotype came up many times. CDR3 sequence reads: CASSHVGFTAYGYTF. The CDR3 DNA reads TGTGCCAGCAGCCACGTGGGGTTCACGGCGTATGGCTACACCTTC. V gene TRBV3-1 combines with J gene TRBJ1-2; D is unclear. The CDR3 covers 15 residues. From germline, CDR1 is LGHDT and CDR2 YNNKEL (reference sequence). V was trimmed by 3 bases and J by 5 bases, leaving 16 bases between them.

This clonotype was found many times. V is TRBV5-1 and J is TRBJ2-2; no firm D call. Trimming cost V 0 bases and J 2 bases, with 8 bases left between them. CDR3 length: 15 amino acids. CDR1 is SGHRS and CDR2 is YFSETQ in the germline V gene. CDR3 amino acids: CASSLGAVNTGELFF. CDR3 nucleotides: TGCGCCAGCAGCTTGGGGGCAGTCAACACCGGGGAGCTGTTTTTT.

V gene TRBV6-5 combines with J gene TRBJ2-3, with 10 bases identical to TRBD1. The CDR3 consists of 14 residues. Germline V gene sequence: CDR1 MNHEY, CDR2 SVGAGI. Trimming took 8 bases from V and 7 from J; bases not matched to a gene: 9. Written as DNA, the CDR3 is TGTGCCAGCGTTACCGGGACAGGGGAACATACGCAGTATTTT. Amino acids: CASVTGTGEHTQYF.

This clonotype showed up many times. J is TRBJ2-2 and V is TRBV19; D ambiguous. Per germline, CDR1 LNHDA and CDR2 SQIVND (reference sequence). This CDR3 comprises 15 residues. Trimming removed 5 bases from V and 0 bases from J, with 10 bases in between. CDR3: CASSQWAANTGELFF. Here the CDR3 DNA reads TGTGCCAGTAGTCAGTGGGCCGCGAACACCGGGGAGCTGTTTTTT.

Ten or more counts support this clonotype. The chain employs TRBV6-5 and TRBJ1-6; weak D call: TRBD1 (5 bases). The CDR3 sequence is 15 residues long. CDR1 and CDR2 from the germline V gene are MNHEY and SVGAGI. V lost 6 bases and J 9 bases, leaving 18 bases between the germline ends. As DNA, the CDR3 is TGTGCCAGCAGCCGACGAGACTCGCAGGGTTCACCCCTCCACTTT. Encoded protein: CASSRRDSQGSPLHF.

This clonotype has a count of ten or more. This chain connects TRBV7-9 to TRBJ1-1, with D possibly being TRBD1 (5 bases). The CDR3 consists of 13 residues. Trimming pared 5 bases from V and 8 bases from J, leaving 15 bases between. Germline CDR1 and CDR2: SEHNR and FQNEAQ (reference sequence). CDR3 amino acids: CASSTGDGPEAFF. Here the CDR3 DNA reads TGTGCCAGCAGCACCGGGGACGGCCCAGAAGCTTTCTTT.

This clonotype occurred many times. The chain links TRBV20-1 to TRBJ2-5, with 7 nucleotides matching TRBD2. CDR1 and CDR2 (germline): DFQATT, SNEGSKA (reference sequence). V shed 3 bases and J 0 bases; nucleotides not matched to a gene: 7. There are 15 residues in the CDR3. The CDR3 nucleotides read TGCAGTGCTAGGTCGTTAGCGGGTTACCAAGAGACCCAGTACTTC. It codes for CSARSLAGYQETQYF.

This clonotype was seen ten or more times. DNA of the CDR3: TGCAGTGCTAGGATATCGGCCGAAGACAATTCACCCCTCCACTTT. Translated: CSARISAEDNSPLHF. The chain recombines TRBV20-1 with TRBJ1-6; D is ambiguous. The CDR3 is 15 residues long. In germline, CDR1 is DFQATT, CDR2 SNEGSKA (reference sequence). The ends were cut back, 3 bases at V and 7 bases at J, with 16 bases in the middle.

Ten or more counts support this clonotype. The rearrangement uses TRBV5-6 and TRBJ2-1; no firm D call. CDR1 and CDR2 from the germline V gene are SGHDT and YYEEEE. V was shortened by 1 base and J by 0 bases, with 5 bases between the two germline ends. This CDR3 spans 14 amino acids. CDR3 DNA sequence: TGTGCCAGCAGCTTGTTACCCTCCTACAATGAGCAGTTCTTC. It specifies CASSLLPSYNEQFF.

This clonotype was seen ten or more times. The gene calls are TRBV6-1 and TRBJ2-2; D perhaps matches TRBD1 (6 bases). CDR1 and CDR2 (germline): MNHNS, SASEGT. The CDR3 runs 14 residues. Between the trimmed V and J ends, which lost 4 bases and 8 bases, there was a span of 14 bases. The CDR3 DNA follows: TGTGCCAGCAGTGCCCAGGGGCTGCGAGGGGAGCTGTTTTTT. It encodes CASSAQGLRGELFF.

Many counts were recorded for this clonotype. In DNA form, the CDR3 reads TGTGCCAGCAGCCCTAGCGGGACTACCGGCTACGAGCAGTACTTC. Its protein product is CASSPSGTTGYEQYF. This chain uses TRBV7-2 with TRBJ2-7, with 9 positions matching TRBD2. Germline V gene sequence: CDR1 SGHTA, CDR2 FQGNSA. V dropped 5 bases and J dropped 3; count of bases not matched to a gene: 8. This CDR3 is built from 15 residues. Full variable domain (rest looked up from reference TRBV7-2 and TRBJ2-7): GAGVSQSPSNKVTEKGKDVELRCDPISGHTALYWYRQSLGQGLEFLIYFQGNSAPDKSGLPSDRFSAERTGGSVSTLTIQRTQQEDSAVYLCASSPSGTTGYEQYFGPGTRLTVT.

In its sample, this clonotype was seen many times. The rearrangement links TRBV4-1 to TRBJ2-7, with D perhaps assigned TRBD1 or TRBD2 (6 bases each). Trimming took off 9 bases at V and 9 bases at J, with 18 bases between the two ends. The CDR3 totals 12 residues. CDR1 is MGHRA and CDR2 is YSYEKL in the germline V gene. CDR3 residues: CASSHLGGMQYF. The CDR3 bases are TGCGCCAGTTCTCACTTGGGGGGCATGCAGTACTTC.

This clonotype was seen ten or more times. CDR3 DNA sequence: TGTGCCAGCAGTTGGGACAGAAGCTTCTCTGGAAACACCATATATTTT. It specifies CASSWDRSFSGNTIYF. The chain carries TRBV12-3 or TRBV12-4 and TRBJ1-3, with TRBD1 matching 7 bases. CDR3 length equals 16 residues. Unmatched junction bases numbered 6, after V lost 4 bases and J lost 0 bases.

This clonotype was counted at least ten times. The V gene is TRBV10-3, the J gene TRBJ2-3; D not certain. In germline, CDR1 is ENHRY, CDR2 SYGVKD. The ends were cut back, 4 bases at V and 4 bases at J, with 9 bases in the middle. CDR3 length equals 13 residues. CDR3 sequence: CAISVGIADTQYF. The CDR3 DNA is TGTGCCATCAGTGTCGGAATAGCAGATACGCAGTATTTT.

This clonotype was counted ten times or more. This rearrangement joins TRBV5-1 to TRBJ2-3; no reliable D call. The CDR3 runs 11 residues. The ends were cut back, 5 bases at V and 7 bases at J, with 8 bases in the middle. The V gene's germline CDR1 is SGHRS and CDR2 YFSETQ. Written as DNA, the CDR3 is TGCGCCAGCAGGGAGTCGTATACGCAGTATTTT. Translation: CASRESYTQYF.